This entry is about one TCR beta chain. The junction and the germline gene differ at one end; a read error may be behind it. The data belong to a study of blood T cell repertoires in COVID-19. Whole-study context: Whether acute or convalescent, the COVID-19 samples came from the United States, Italy and Spain. Sources were T cells, B-cell-depleted T cells, or PBMCs; the material itself was cDNA or gDNA.

Study processing details: From reference gene primer amplification, estimates of nucleated cell counts were derived. Repertoires were generated with immunoSEQ multiplex PCR, while TCRdb's copy carries only in-frame clones and drops some. V, J and clone size were drawn from that table, and D and trimming were deduced from the DNA. The sample yields 60,000 to 85,000 clones, roughly three quarters seen once. The sequence was obtained from a woman aged 55-70 years with acute or convalescent COVID-19. The sample taken for sequencing was peripheral blood.

The CDR3 here is CASMGRGLFYF. CDR3 sequence (DNA): TGTGCCAGCATGGGCAGGGGGCTCTTCTACTTT. The chain carries TRBV28 and TRBJ1-4, with 8 bases fitting TRBD1. CDR1 and CDR2 from the germline V gene are MDHEN and SYDVKM. This CDR3 has 11 residues.